This entry lists 10 T cell receptor beta chains sequenced from one sample in a study of shared clonotypes between healthy human individuals. Sequenced by immunoSEQ multiplex PCR; TCRdb stores in-frame clones only, minus some. In the table there are over a million clones, roughly 74% of which are singletons. Sequences were obtained from memory CD4+ T cells from PBMCs. The subset was: CD45RA-negative fraction. These receptor sequences come from a man younger than 35 in good health. Some clones in this sample may be carry-over from other donors' samples.

This clone was observed a handful of times. The chain is built from TRBV5-4 and TRBJ1-1; perhaps TRBD1 as D (5 bases). This CDR3 has 15 residues. Germline V gene sequence: CDR1 SGHNT, CDR2 YYREEE (reference sequence). V lost 3 bases and J 4 bases, leaving 16 bases between the germline ends. CDR3 bases: TGTGCCAGCAGCTCGTCGACAGCGAGGGGCACTGAAGCTTTCTTT. Protein sequence: CASSSSTARGTEAFF.

The chain has TRBV2 and TRBJ2-2; TRBD2 matches at 13 bases. The J segment lost 3 bases and the V segment lost 4 bases, leaving 5 bases of the junction unmatched. This CDR3 region has 17 residues. Looked up from germline, CDR1 is SNHLY and CDR2 is FYNNEI. The CDR3 protein is CASSATSGRRDTGELFF. As DNA, the CDR3 is TGTGCCAGCAGTGCGACTAGCGGGAGGCGGGACACCGGGGAGCTGTTTTTT.

The J gene is TRBJ2-7, the V gene TRBV6-1; 7 bases align to TRBD1. J lost 1 base, V lost 5 bases, and 11 bases had no gene match. Looked up from germline, CDR1 is MNHNS and CDR2 is SASEGT. There are 16 residues in the CDR3. The CDR3 protein is CASSKEQGSASYEQYF. CDR3 sequence (DNA): TGTGCCAGCAGTAAAGAACAGGGGTCGGCGTCCTACGAGCAGTACTTC.

V and J are TRBV28 and TRBJ2-1, with 9 bases aligning to TRBD1. V dropped 8 bases and J dropped 6; count of bases not matched to a gene: 11. The CDR3 sequence is 15 residues long. Germline V gene data show CDR1 as MDHEN and CDR2 as SYDVKM. In DNA, the CDR3 is TGTGCCAGCCCTGGGGGACAGGGAGAACCCAATGAGCAGTTCTTC. Protein sequence: CASPGGQGEPNEQFF. Together with reference TRBV28 and TRBJ2-1, the CDR3 gives the full variable domain: DVKVTQSSRYLVKRTGEKVFLECVQDMDHENMFWYRQDPGLGLRLIYFSYDVKMKEKGDIPEGYSVSREKKERFSLILESASTNQTSMYLCASPGGQGEPNEQFFGPGTRLTVL.

The chain recombines TRBV11-2 with TRBJ2-5, with TRBD1 matching 10 bases. The DNA end lines up better with TRBJ2-7; the J call may be wrong. CDR3 length equals 15 residues. CDR1 SGHAT and CDR2 FQNNGV come from the germline V gene. For the CDR3, the DNA is TGTGCCAGCAGCCTCGATCGGGACAGGGGATACGAGCAGTACTTC. Its translation is CASSLDRDRGYEQYF.

This chain uses TRBV28 with TRBJ1-5, with TRBD1 matching 7 bases. Germline V gene lookup returns CDR1 MDHEN and CDR2 SYDVKM. With 6 bases clipped from V and 9 bases from J, the junction kept 17 bases outside the gene matches. The CDR3 contains 16 residues. CDR3: CASSLGTDPPPRPQHF. As DNA, the CDR3 is TGTGCCAGCAGCTTGGGGACAGACCCACCGCCAAGGCCCCAGCATTTT. Using reference TRBV28 and TRBJ1-5 for the parts outside the CDR3, the full variable domain is DVKVTQSSRYLVKRTGEKVFLECVQDMDHENMFWYRQDPGLGLRLIYFSYDVKMKEKGDIPEGYSVSREKKERFSLILESASTNQTSMYLCASSLGTDPPPRPQHFGDGTRLSIL.

The rearrangement links TRBV9 to TRBJ2-5; D is possibly TRBD1 (6 bases). Trimming pared 5 bases from V and 2 bases from J, leaving 16 bases between. From germline, CDR1 is SGDLS and CDR2 YYNGEE. The CDR3 is 15 amino acids. CDR3 DNA sequence: TGTGCCAGCAGTCTTCAGACAGGTCGACAAGAGACCCAGTACTTC. Translated, it gives CASSLQTGRQETQYF.

This chain joins TRBV6-1 and TRBJ2-5; D is possibly TRBD1 or TRBD2 (5 bases each). V dropped 3 bases and J dropped 1 base, with 15 bases sitting between them. The CDR3 consists of 16 residues. The germline V gene has CDR1 MNHNS and CDR2 SASEGT. The CDR3 region has the DNA TGTGCCAGCAGTGACCCGGGACGGCCGACCCAAGAGACCCAGTACTTC. It translates to CASSDPGRPTQETQYF.

The chain is built from TRBV5-1 and TRBJ1-4; TRBD1 agrees at 9 bases. The V gene end was trimmed by 4 bases and the J gene end by 6 bases; junction bases not matched to a gene: 7. Germline CDR1 and CDR2: SGHRS and YFSETQ. The CDR3 totals 15 residues. The CDR3 loop is CASSPPGQGYEKLFF. The DNA for the CDR3 is TGCGCCAGCAGCCCTCCGGGACAGGGATATGAAAAACTGTTTTTT.

This clone occurred a few times. The genes are TRBV7-9 and TRBJ2-3; D is uncertain. Germline V CDR1 and CDR2: SEHNR, FQNEAQ (reference sequence). V gave up 6 bases and J gave up 4 bases, with 17 bases separating them. This CDR3 has 15 amino acids. Here the CDR3 DNA reads TGTGCCAGCAGTATTCGGGTAGGGTCAGCAGATACGCAGTATTTT. Amino acids: CASSIRVGSADTQYF.